What follows describes a single TCR beta chain. Its antigen remains unknown. A single record per CDR3 protein comes from TCRdb applying MiXCR to the RT-PCR reads. The sample lists some 640,000 distinct CDR3 sequences; roughly 13% were seen once. The CDR3 totals 13 residues. Germline values: CDR1 LGHDT, CDR2 YNNKEL (reference sequence). V was cut by 8 bases and J by 4 bases, with 11 bases left in between. The data were obtained in a study of response to subunit inactivated influenza vaccine. Findings and limits, study-wide: Few additional T cells are recruited per seasonal influenza vaccination, authors suggested.

The chain carries TRBV3-1 and TRBJ2-2; D ambiguous. The TCR originated in a man aged 50 or older who received an inactivated influenza vaccine. The sequencing used PBMCs from blood, collected about 14 days before vaccination. CDR3 protein: CASLMRGTGELFF. For the CDR3, the DNA is TGTGCCAGCCTTATGAGAGGCACCGGGGAGCTGTTTTTT.